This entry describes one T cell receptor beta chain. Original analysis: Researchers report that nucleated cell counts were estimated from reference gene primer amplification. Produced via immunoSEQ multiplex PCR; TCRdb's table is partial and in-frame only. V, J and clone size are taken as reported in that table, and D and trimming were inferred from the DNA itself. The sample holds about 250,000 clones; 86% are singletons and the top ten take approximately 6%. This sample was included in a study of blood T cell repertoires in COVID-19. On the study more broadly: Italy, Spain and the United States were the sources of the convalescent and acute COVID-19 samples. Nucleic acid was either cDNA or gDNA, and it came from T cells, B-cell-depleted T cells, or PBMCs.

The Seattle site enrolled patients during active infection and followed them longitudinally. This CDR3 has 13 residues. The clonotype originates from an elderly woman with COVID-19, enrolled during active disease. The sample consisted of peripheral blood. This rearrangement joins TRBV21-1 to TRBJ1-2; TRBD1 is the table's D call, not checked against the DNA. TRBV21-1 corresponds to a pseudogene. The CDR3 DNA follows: TGTGCCAGCAGCAAAGACCAGGGCTATGGCTACACCTTC. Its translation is CASSKDQGYGYTF.